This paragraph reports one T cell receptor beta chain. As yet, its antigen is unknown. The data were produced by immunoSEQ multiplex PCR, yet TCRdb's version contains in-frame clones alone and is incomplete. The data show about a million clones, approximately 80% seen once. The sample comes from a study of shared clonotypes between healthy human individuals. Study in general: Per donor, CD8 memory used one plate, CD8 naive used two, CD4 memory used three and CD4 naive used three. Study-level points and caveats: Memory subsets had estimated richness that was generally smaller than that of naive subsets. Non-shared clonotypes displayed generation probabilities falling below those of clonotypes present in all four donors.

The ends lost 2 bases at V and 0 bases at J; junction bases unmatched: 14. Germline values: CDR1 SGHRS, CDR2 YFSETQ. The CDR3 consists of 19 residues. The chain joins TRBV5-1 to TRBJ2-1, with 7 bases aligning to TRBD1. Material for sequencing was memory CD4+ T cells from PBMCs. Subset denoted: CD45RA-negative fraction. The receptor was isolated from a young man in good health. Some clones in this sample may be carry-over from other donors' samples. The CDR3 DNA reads TGCGCCAGCAGCTTCGGGGACAGTATACTCCTTAGCTCCTACAATGAGCAGTTCTTC. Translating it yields CASSFGDSILLSSYNEQFF. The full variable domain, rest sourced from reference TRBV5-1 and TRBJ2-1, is KAGVTQTPRYLIKTRGQQVTLSCSPISGHRSVSWYQQTPGQGLQFLFEYFSETQRNKGNFPGRFSGRQFSNSRSEMNVSTLELGDSALYLCASSFGDSILLSSYNEQFFGPGTRLTVL.